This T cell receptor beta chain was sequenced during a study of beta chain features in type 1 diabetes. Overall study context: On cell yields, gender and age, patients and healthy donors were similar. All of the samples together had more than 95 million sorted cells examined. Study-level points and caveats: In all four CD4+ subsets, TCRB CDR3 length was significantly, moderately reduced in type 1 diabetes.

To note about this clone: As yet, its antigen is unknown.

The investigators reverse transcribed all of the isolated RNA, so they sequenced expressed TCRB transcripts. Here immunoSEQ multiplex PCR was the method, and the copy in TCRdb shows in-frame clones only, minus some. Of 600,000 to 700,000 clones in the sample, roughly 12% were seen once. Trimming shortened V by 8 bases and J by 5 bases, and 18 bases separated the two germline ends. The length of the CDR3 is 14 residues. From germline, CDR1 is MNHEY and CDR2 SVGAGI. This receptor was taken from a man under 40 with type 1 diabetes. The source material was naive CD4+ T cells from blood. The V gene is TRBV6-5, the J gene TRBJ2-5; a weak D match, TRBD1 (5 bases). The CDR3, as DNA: TGTGCCAGCGGGAACGAAGGGGCCTCGGAGACCCAGTACTTC. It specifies CASGNEGASETQYF.